The clone carrying this TCR beta chain was seen ten or more times. The antigen is unknown. This sample was taken from a study of T cells in Graves' hyperthyroidism and ophthalmopathy. Study details: Peripheral blood samples were taken at initial diagnosis, prior to any treatment. Broader study findings: In simple terms, a model built on 13 V-J features told ophthalmopathy apart from stable hyperthyroidism.

If no ophthalmopathy progression occurred within 18 months, Graves' hyperthyroidism was stable. Approximately 9.3 ml of fresh peripheral blood supplied the PBMCs. Looked up from germline, CDR1 is SGHAT and CDR2 is FQNNGV. This CDR3 region has 16 residues. With 1 base clipped from V and 6 bases from J, the junction kept 8 bases outside the gene matches. Authors of the study amplified TCR beta CDR3 regions from RNA transcripts. The HTBI primer set was used in a first-round RT-PCR of the TCR CDR3. Via MiXCR, TCRdb re-called the multiplex PCR reads, giving one row per CDR3 protein. Of a few hundred thousand distinct CDR3 sequences in the sample, approximately 15% are singletons; the top ten hold 5.3%.

The genes are TRBV11-2 and TRBJ2-3; 9 nucleotides align to TRBD2. The sample taken for sequencing was blood. The TCR was taken from a woman aged 18-29 years with Graves' hyperthyroidism. For the CDR3, the DNA is TGTGCCAGCAGCTTAGGGGGACTAGCCCGCGGGGATACGCAGTATTTT. It codes for CASSLGGLARGDTQYF.